This is a list of T cell receptor beta chains from one sample in a study of blood T cell repertoires in COVID-19. Sequencing was performed with immunoSEQ multiplex PCR; in TCRdb, only in-frame clones are kept and a portion is missing. The sample holds 200,000 to 250,000 clones, 86% seen once. Sequencing was done on a sample of peripheral blood. These receptors came from a man in his 60s with acute or convalescent COVID-19. Both conserved end residues are part of each CDR3. A D gene is named only where the DNA matches it firmly. Size tells how often a clone was seen (once, few, many) or the class of an expanded clone, and some rows leave it out.

cdr3_length: 17
j_call: TRBJ2-1
v_call: TRBV7-2
clone_size: .
d_call: TRBD2
cdr3_aa: CASSPRTSGTSYNEQFF
cdr3_nt: TGTGCCAGCAGCCCCCGGACTAGCGGGACCAGCTACAATGAGCAGTTCTTC

cdr3_length: 14
j_call: TRBJ2-3
v_call: TRBV27
clone_size: .
d_call: .
cdr3_aa: CASSLRWEPDTQYF
cdr3_nt: TGTGCCAGCAGTTTAAGGTGGGAGCCAGATACGCAGTATTTT

cdr3_length: 16
j_call: TRBJ1-1
v_call: TRBV5-4
clone_size: .
d_call: .
cdr3_aa: CASSRGAGPPGTEAFF
cdr3_nt: TGTGCCAGCAGCAGAGGGGCGGGGCCACCTGGCACTGAAGCTTTCTTT

cdr3_length: 12
j_call: TRBJ1-3
v_call: TRBV3-1/TRBV3-2
clone_size: .
d_call: .
cdr3_aa: CASSQDVRALYF
cdr3_nt: TGTGCCAGCAGCCAAGATGTCAGGGCGCTATATTTT

cdr3_length: 19
j_call: TRBJ2-7
v_call: TRBV6-4
clone_size: .
d_call: .
cdr3_aa: CASTKDRGSREGFTYEQYF
cdr3_nt: TGTGCCAGCACCAAGGACAGGGGATCGCGGGAGGGGTTCACCTACGAGCAGTACTTC

cdr3_length: 15
j_call: TRBJ2-5
v_call: TRBV3-1/TRBV3-2
clone_size: .
d_call: TRBD1
cdr3_aa: CASSYRTGNQETQYF
cdr3_nt: TGTGCCAGCAGCTACCGGACAGGGAACCAAGAGACCCAGTACTTC

cdr3_length: 17
j_call: TRBJ1-4
v_call: TRBV7-2
clone_size: .
d_call: TRBD1
cdr3_aa: CASSIRDRKSTNEKLFF
cdr3_nt: TGTGCCAGCAGCATTAGGGACAGAAAGTCAACTAATGAAAAACTGTTTTTT

cdr3_length: 15
j_call: TRBJ1-5
v_call: TRBV11-1
clone_size: .
d_call: .
cdr3_aa: CASSIIIPGNQPQHF
cdr3_nt: TGTGCCAGCAGCATCATAATACCGGGGAATCAGCCCCAGCATTTT

cdr3_length: 19
j_call: TRBJ1-3
v_call: TRBV6-2/TRBV6-3
clone_size: once
d_call: .
cdr3_aa: CASSPLSRTAVSSGNTIYF
cdr3_nt: TGTGCCAGCAGTCCACTGTCGAGGACAGCTGTATCCTCTGGAAACACCATATATTTT

cdr3_length: 13
j_call: TRBJ1-2
v_call: TRBV27
clone_size: .
d_call: .
cdr3_aa: CASSRGPNYGYTF
cdr3_nt: TGTGCCAGCAGTAGGGGCCCTAACTATGGCTACACCTTC